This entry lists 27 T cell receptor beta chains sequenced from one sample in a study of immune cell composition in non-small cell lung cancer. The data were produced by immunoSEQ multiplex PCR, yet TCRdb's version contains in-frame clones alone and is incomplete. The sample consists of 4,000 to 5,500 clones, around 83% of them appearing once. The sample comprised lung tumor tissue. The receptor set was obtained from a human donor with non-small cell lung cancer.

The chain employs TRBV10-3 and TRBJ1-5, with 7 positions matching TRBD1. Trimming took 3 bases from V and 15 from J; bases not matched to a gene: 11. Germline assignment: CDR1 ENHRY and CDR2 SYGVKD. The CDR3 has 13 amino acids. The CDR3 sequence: CAISESGNRGVHF. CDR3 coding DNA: TGTGCCATCAGTGAATCCGGGAACAGGGGAGTGCATTTT.

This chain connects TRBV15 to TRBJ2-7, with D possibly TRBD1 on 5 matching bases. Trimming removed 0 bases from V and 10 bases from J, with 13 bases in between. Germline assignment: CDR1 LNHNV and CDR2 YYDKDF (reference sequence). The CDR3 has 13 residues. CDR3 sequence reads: CATSRDSQGPQYF. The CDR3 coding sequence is TGTGCCACCAGCAGAGATAGTCAGGGCCCCCAGTACTTC.

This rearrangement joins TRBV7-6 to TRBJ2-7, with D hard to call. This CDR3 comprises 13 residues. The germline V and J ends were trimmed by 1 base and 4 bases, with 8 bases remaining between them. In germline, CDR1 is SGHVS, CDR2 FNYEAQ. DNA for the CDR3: TGTGCCAGCAGCTTAGGCCCACAGTACGAGCAGTACTTC. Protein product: CASSLGPQYEQYF.

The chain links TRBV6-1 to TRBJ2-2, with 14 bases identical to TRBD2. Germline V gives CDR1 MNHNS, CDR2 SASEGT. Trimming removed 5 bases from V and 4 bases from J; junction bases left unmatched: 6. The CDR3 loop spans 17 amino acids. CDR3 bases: TGTGCCAGCAGTAAAGGACTAGCGGGGGGCCCCACCGGGGAGCTGTTTTTT. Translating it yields CASSKGLAGGPTGELFF.

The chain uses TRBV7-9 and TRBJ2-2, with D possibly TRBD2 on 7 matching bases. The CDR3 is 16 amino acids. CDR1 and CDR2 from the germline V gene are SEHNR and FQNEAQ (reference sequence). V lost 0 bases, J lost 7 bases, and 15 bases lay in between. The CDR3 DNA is TGTGCCAGCAGCTTAGCAGGGGGGGCGCGTCACGGGGAGCTGTTTTTT. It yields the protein CASSLAGGARHGELFF.

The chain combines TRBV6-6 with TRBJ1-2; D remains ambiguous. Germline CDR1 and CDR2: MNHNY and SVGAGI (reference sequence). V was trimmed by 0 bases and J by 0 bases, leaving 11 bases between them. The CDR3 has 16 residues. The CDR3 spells CASSYSLQTTNYGYTF. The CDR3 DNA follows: TGTGCCAGCAGTTACTCGTTACAGACTACTAACTATGGCTACACCTTC.

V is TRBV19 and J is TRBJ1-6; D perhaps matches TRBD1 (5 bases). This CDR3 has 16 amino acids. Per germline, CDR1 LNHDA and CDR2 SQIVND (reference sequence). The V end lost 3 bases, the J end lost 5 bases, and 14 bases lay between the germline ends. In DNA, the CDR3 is TGTGCCAGTAGTATGGCGGGACGACGAGATAATTCACCCCTCCACTTT. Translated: CASSMAGRRDNSPLHF.

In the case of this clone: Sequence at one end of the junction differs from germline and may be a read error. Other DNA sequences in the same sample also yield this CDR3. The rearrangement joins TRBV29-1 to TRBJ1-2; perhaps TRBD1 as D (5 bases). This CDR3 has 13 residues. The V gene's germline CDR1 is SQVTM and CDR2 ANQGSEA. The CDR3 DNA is TGCAGTGTTGGTGCCAGGGAGAGATATGGCTACACCTTC. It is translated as CSVGARERYGYTF.

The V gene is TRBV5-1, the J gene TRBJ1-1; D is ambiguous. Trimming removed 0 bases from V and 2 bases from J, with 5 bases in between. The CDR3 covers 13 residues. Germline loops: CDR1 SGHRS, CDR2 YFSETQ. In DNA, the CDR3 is TGCGCCAGCAGCTTGGAGGGTAACACTGAAGCTTTCTTT. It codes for CASSLEGNTEAFF.

The CDR3 loop is CASSPLGGSIQETQYF. Written as DNA, the CDR3 is TGTGCCAGCAGCCCCCTAGGGGGCTCGATACAAGAGACCCAGTACTTC. The chain uses TRBV11-2 and TRBJ2-5; TRBD1 matches at 7 bases. V dropped 5 bases and J dropped 2; count of bases not matched to a gene: 11. The CDR3 consists of 16 residues. Germline CDR1 and CDR2: SGHAT and FQNNGV.

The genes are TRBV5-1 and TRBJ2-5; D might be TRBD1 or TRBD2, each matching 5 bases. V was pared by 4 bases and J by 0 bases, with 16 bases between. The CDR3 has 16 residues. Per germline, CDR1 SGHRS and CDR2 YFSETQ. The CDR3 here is CASSLVYRDHQETQYF. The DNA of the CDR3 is TGCGCCAGCAGCCTGGTTTACCGGGACCACCAAGAGACCCAGTACTTC.

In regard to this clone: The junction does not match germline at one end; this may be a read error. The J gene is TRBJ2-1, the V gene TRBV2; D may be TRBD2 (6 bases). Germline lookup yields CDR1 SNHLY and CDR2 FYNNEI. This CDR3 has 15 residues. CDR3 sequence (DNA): TGTGTCAGCAGGTCGGGAGCTGGGTCCTACAATGAGCAGTTCTTC. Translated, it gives CVSRSGAGSYNEQFF. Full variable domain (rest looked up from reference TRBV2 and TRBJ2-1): EPEVTQTPSHQVTQMGQEVILRCVPISNHLYFYWYRQILGQKVEFLVSFYNNEISEKSEIFDDQFSVERPDGSNFTLKIRSTKLEDSAMYFCVSRSGAGSYNEQFFGPGTRLTVL.

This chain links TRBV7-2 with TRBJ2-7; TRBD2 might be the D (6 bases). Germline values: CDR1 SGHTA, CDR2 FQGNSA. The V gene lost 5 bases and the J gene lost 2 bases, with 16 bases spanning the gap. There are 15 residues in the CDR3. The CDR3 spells CASSIWGDFTYEQYF. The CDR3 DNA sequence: TGTGCCAGCAGCATTTGGGGGGACTTCACCTACGAGCAGTACTTC. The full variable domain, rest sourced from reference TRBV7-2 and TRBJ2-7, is GAGVSQSPSNKVTEKGKDVELRCDPISGHTALYWYRQSLGQGLEFLIYFQGNSAPDKSGLPSDRFSAERTGGSVSTLTIQRTQQEDSAVYLCASSIWGDFTYEQYFGPGTRLTVT.

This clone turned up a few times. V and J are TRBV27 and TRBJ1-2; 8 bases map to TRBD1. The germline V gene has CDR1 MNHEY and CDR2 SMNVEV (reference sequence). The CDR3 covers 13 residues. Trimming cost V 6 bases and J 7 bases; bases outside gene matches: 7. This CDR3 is CASRPTGVGGYTF. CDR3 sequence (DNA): TGTGCCAGCAGGCCGACAGGGGTCGGTGGCTACACCTTC.

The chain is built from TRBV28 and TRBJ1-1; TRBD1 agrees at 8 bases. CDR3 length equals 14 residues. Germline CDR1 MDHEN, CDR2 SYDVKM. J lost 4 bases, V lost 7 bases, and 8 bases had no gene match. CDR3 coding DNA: TGTGCCAGCACCCATCGCGACAGGGGCACTGAAGCTTTCTTT. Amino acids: CASTHRDRGTEAFF.

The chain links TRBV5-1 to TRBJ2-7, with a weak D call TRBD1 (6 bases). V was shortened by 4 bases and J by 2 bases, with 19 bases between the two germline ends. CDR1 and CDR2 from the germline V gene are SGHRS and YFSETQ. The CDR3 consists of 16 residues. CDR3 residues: CASSSKDSGQTYEQYF. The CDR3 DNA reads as TGCGCCAGCAGCAGCAAGGACAGCGGACAAACCTACGAGCAGTACTTC.

CDR3 in amino acids: CASSDSKGGQGWNYGYTF. CDR3 nucleotide sequence: TGTGCCAGCAGTGACTCGAAGGGGGGACAGGGTTGGAACTATGGCTACACCTTC. V usage is TRBV6-4 and J usage is TRBJ1-2; 9 nucleotides align to TRBD1. The trim removed 0 bases at V and 2 bases at J, leaving 10 bases unmatched. The length of the CDR3 is 18 residues. Per germline, CDR1 MRHNA and CDR2 SNTAGT.

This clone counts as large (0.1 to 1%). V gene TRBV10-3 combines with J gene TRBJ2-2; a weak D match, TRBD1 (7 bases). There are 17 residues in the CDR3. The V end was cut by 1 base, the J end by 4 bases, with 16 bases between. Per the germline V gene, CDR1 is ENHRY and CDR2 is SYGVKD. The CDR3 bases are TGTGCCATCAGTGAGTTAACGCGGGACAGCATCACCGGGGAGCTGTTTTTT. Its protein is CAISELTRDSITGELFF.

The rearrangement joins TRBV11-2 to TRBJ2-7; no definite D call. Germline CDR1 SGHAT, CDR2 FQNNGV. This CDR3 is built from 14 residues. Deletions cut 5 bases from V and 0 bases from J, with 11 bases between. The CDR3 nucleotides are TGTGCCAGCAGCCTCCGGACGGTCTCCTACGAGCAGTACTTC. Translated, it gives CASSLRTVSYEQYF.

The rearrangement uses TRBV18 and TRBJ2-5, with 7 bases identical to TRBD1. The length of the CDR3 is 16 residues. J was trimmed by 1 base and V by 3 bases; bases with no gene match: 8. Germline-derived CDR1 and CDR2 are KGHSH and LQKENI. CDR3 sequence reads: CASSPPRQGFQETQYF. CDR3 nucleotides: TGTGCCAGCTCACCTCCCCGACAGGGATTCCAAGAGACCCAGTACTTC.

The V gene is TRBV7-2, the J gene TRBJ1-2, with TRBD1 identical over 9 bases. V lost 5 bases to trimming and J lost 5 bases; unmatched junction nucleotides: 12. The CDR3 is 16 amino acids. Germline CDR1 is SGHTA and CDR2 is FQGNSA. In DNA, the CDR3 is TGTGCCAGCAGCCCTGGCTGGGGACAGGGAAGGTATGGCTACACCTTC. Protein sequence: CASSPGWGQGRYGYTF.

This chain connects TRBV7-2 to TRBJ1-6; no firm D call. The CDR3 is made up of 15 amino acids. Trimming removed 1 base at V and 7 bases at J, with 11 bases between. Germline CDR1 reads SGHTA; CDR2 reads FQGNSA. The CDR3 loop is CASSLDPGRNSPLHF. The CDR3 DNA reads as TGTGCCAGCAGCTTAGACCCCGGGAGGAATTCACCCCTCCACTTT.

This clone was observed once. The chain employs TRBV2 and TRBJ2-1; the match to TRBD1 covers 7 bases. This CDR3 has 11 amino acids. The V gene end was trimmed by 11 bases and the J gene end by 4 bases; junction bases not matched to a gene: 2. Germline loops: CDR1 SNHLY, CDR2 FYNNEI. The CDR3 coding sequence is TGTGCCGGGGGACAGTACAATGAGCAGTTCTTC. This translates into CAGGQYNEQFF.

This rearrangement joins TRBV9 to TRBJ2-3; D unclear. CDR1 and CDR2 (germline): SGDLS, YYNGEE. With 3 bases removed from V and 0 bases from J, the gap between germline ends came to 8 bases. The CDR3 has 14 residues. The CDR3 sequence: CASSARTSTDTQYF. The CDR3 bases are TGTGCCAGCAGCGCCCGCACTAGCACAGATACGCAGTATTTT.

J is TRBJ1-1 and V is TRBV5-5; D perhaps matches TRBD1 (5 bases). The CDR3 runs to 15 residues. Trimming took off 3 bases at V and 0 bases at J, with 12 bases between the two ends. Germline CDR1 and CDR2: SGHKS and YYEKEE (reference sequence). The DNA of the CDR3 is TGTGCCAGCAGCTCCCAGGGTGTGGTGAACACTGAAGCTTTCTTT. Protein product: CASSSQGVVNTEAFF.

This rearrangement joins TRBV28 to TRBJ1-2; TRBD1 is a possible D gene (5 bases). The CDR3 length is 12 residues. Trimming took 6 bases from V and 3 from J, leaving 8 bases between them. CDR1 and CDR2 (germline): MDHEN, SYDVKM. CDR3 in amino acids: CASSPGHYGYTF. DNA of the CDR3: TGTGCCAGCAGCCCGGGACACTATGGCTACACCTTC.

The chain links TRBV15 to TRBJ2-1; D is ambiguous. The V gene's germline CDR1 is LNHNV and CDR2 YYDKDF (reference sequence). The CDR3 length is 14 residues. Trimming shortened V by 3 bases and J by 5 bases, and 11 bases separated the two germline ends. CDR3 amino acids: CATSRVRSDNEQFF. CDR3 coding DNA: TGTGCCACCAGCAGGGTCAGGTCGGACAATGAGCAGTTCTTC.